This T cell receptor (beta chain) was obtained from a study of T-cell reconstitution after alpha-beta-depleted transplantation in children. This clonotype has just a few counts. This CDR3 contains 14 residues. Germline V gene lookup returns CDR1 MNHEY and CDR2 SMNVEV (reference sequence). V gave up 3 bases and J gave up 5 bases, with 13 bases separating them. The library targeted TCRbeta and was prepared with unique molecular identifiers. From the PCR reads, TCRdb called clonotypes with MiXCR, one entry per CDR3 protein. The sample has hundreds of thousands of distinct CDR3 sequences; approximately 20% are singletons.

Specimen: PBMCs from the stem cell graft donor, collected from the stem cell graft. The receptor comes from a human donor who donated a stem cell graft to a child with acute lymphoblastic leukemia. V and J are TRBV27 and TRBJ1-1, with a tentative D call TRBD1 (5 bases). CDR3 residues: CASSLEGLRTEAFF. The CDR3 DNA is TGTGCCAGCAGTTTGGAGGGGTTGAGGACTGAAGCTTTCTTT.